Listed below are T cell receptor beta chains from one sample, sequenced in a study of metastatic and nonmetastatic thyroid tumors. With MiXCR, TCRdb reprocessed the PCR reads. The sample lists tens of thousands of clones, around 12% occurring once. Sequences were obtained from blood. The source is a female donor with papillary thyroid cancer or a benign thyroid nodule (not recorded which). Some clones in this sample may be carry-over from other donors' samples. Each CDR3 is given with its conserved first and last residue. The order of the fields is J gene, D gene, V gene, clone size, CDR3 protein, CDR3 DNA. The D gene is left open where the match is weak. Not all rows give a size; the values are once, few, many and, for expanded clones, a class.

>TRBJ2-5|NA|TRBV6-1|many
CASSEDERETQYF
TGTGCCAGCAGTGAAGACGAGAGAGAGACCCAGTACTTC
>TRBJ1-6|NA|TRBV5-4|many
CASSLGQDYNSPLHF
TGTGCCAGCAGCTTGGGACAGGACTATAATTCACCCCTCCACTTT
>TRBJ1-1|TRBD1|TRBV7-9|many
CASSLGDRHTEAFF
TGTGCCAGCAGCTTAGGGGACAGACACACTGAAGCTTTCTTT
>TRBJ2-7|NA|TRBV7-7|many
CASSLAPWDEQYF
TGTGCCAGCAGCCTAGCCCCCTGGGACGAGCAGTACTTC
>TRBJ1-2|NA|TRBV7-9|NA
CASSPRTIYGYTF
TGTGCCAGCAGCCCCCGGACAATCTATGGCTACACCTTC
>TRBJ2-4|TRBD1|TRBV18|many
CASSSLRDRAPLHIQYF
TGTGCCAGCTCATCTCTACGGGACAGGGCTCCTTTACACATTCAGTACTTC
>TRBJ2-1|TRBD2|TRBV24-1|many
CATAGTSGSLYNEQFF
TGTGCCACCGCTGGGACTAGCGGGAGTCTCTACAATGAGCAGTTCTTC
>TRBJ1-3|TRBD1|TRBV12-3/TRBV12-4|medium-sized
CASSSGQVLSGNTIYF
TGTGCCAGCAGTTCGGGACAGGTTCTATCTGGAAACACCATATATTTT
>TRBJ1-5|TRBD1|TRBV4-2|many
CASSPRDRVNQPQHF
TGTGCCAGCAGCCCCCGGGACAGGGTGAATCAGCCCCAGCATTTT
>TRBJ2-3|NA|TRBV9|many
CASSQQGGDTQYF
TGTGCCAGCAGCCAACAAGGGGGAGATACGCAGTATTTT
>TRBJ2-7|NA|TRBV7-9|many
CASSPPKRDEQYF
TGTGCCAGCAGCCCCCCGAAGCGGGACGAGCAGTACTTC
>TRBJ1-5|NA|TRBV7-2|many
CASSLVENQPQHF
TGTGCCAGCAGCTTAGTGGAGAATCAGCCCCAGCATTTT
>TRBJ2-1|TRBD2|TRBV20-1|few
CSARAPGLAGDNEQFF
TGCAGTGCTAGAGCTCCGGGCCTAGCGGGAGACAATGAGCAGTTCTTC
>TRBJ1-1|TRBD1|TRBV6-1|many
CASRDLGQGGEAFF
TGTGCCAGCAGGGACCTTGGACAGGGTGGGGAAGCTTTCTTT
>TRBJ2-7|TRBD2|TRBV19|many
CASSIVAGAYEQYF
TGTGCCAGTAGTATAGTAGCGGGTGCATACGAGCAGTACTTC
>TRBJ1-1|NA|TRBV14|many
CASSQGVERGSTEAFF
TGTGCCAGCAGCCAAGGAGTAGAAAGGGGGAGCACTGAAGCTTTCTTT
>TRBJ2-2|NA|TRBV7-2|many
CASSLVGTGPGELFF
TGTGCCAGCAGCTTAGTCGGGACGGGGCCCGGGGAGCTGTTTTTT
>TRBJ2-4|NA|TRBV2|NA
CASSEEVARAKNIRYF
TGTGCCAGCAGTGAAGAAGTCGCCAGGGCCAAAAACATTCGGTACTTC
>TRBJ1-1|NA|TRBV3-1|many
CASSQDWSRGAFF
TGTGCCAGCAGCCAAGATTGGTCTCGGGGAGCTTTCTTT
>TRBJ1-2|TRBD1|TRBV2|NA
CASSGRDRASNYGYTF
TGTGCCAGCAGTGGCCGGGACAGGGCATCTAACTATGGCTACACCTTC
>TRBJ1-3|NA|TRBV20-1|many
CSASLGGSGGNTIYF
TGCAGTGCTAGTCTAGGCGGGAGTGGTGGAAACACCATATATTTT